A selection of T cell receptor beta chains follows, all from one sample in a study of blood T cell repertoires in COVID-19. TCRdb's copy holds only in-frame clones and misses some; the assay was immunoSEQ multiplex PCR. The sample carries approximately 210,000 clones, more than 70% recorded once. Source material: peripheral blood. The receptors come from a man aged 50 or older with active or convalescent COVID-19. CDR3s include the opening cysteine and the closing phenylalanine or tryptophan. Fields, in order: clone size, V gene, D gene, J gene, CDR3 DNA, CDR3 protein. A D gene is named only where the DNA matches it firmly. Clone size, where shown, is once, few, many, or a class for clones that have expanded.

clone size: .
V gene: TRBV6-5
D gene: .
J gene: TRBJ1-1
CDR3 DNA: TGTGCCAGCAGTTCCCTCAGGGGAAATATGAACACTGAAGCTTTCTTT
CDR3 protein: CASSSLRGNMNTEAFF

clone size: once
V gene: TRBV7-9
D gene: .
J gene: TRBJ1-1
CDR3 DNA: TGTGCCAGCAGCTTAACAGGCCTGAACACTGAAGCTTTCTTT
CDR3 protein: CASSLTGLNTEAFF

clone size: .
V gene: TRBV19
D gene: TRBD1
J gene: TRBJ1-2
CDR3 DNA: TGTGCCAGTAGTTTAGGGACAGCCCGGGGCTATGGCTACACCTTC
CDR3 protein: CASSLGTARGYGYTF

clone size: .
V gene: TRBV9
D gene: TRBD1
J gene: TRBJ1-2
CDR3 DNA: TGTGCCAGCAGCATCACGGGACAGGGCTTTAACTATGGCTACACCTTC
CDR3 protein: CASSITGQGFNYGYTF

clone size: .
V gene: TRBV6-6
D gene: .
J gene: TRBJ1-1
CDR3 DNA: TGTGCCAGCAGACTTCACGGGGTTTGGAACACTGAAGCTTTCTTT
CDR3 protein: CASRLHGVWNTEAFF

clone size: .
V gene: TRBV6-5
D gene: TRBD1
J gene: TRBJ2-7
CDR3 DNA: TGTGCCAGCAGTTACCCGGGACAGGGGACCTACGAGCAGTACTTC
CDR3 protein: CASSYPGQGTYEQYF

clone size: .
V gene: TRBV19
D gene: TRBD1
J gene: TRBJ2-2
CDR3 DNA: TGTGCCAGTCGGGACAGGCCCACCGGGGAGCTGTTTTTT
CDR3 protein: CASRDRPTGELFF

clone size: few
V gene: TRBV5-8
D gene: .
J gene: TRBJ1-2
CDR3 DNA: TGTGCCTGCCGTCCAGGGGCATCTACGGTCGGCTACACCTTC
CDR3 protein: CACRPGASTVGYTF

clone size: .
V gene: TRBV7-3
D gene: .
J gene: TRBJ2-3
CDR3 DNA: TGTGCCAGCAGCTTAACGAGGCGCACAGATACGCAGTATTTT
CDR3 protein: CASSLTRRTDTQYF

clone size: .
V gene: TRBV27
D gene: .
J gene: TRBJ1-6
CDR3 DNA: TGTGCCAGCAGTCTGCTTGTGGGGGCAACTTCACCCCTCCACTTT
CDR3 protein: CASSLLVGATSPLHF

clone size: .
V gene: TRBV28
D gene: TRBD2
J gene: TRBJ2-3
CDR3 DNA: TGTGCCAGCAGCCGGACTAGTCGGGATACGCAGTATTTT
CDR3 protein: CASSRTSRDTQYF

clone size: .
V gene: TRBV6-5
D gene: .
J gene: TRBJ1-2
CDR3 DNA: TGTGCCAGCAGTAATAACTACCACCGCTACACCTTC
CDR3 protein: CASSNNYHRYTF

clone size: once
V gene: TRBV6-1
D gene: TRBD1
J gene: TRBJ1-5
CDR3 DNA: TGTGCCAGCAGTGGGGGACAGGGTAAGAGGGGCAATCAGCCCCAGCATTTT
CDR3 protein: CASSGGQGKRGNQPQHF

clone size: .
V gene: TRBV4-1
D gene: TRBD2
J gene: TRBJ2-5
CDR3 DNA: TGCGCCAGCAGCCAAGATAGGAGCGGGGTAGAAGAGACCCAGTACTTC
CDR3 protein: CASSQDRSGVEETQYF

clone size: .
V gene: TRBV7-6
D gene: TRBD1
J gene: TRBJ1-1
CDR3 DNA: TGTGCCAGCAGCCTGGGACAGGGGGCTTTGAACACTGAAGCTTTCTTT
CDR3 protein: CASSLGQGALNTEAFF

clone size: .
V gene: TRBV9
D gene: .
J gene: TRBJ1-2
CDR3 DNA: TGTGCCAGCAGCGTAGACCCGGGGGAACGTAGCTACACCTTC
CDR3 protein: CASSVDPGERSYTF

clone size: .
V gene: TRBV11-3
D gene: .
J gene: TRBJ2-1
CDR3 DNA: TGTGCCAGCAGCTTAATTGCGGGTTCCTACAATGAGCAGTTCTTC
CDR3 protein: CASSLIAGSYNEQFF

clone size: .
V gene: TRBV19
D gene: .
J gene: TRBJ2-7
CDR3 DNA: TGTGCCAGTAGTATCACAGGGCAAGTGACGGGACGCTTTAGATCCGAGCAGTACTTC
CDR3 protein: CASSITGQVTGRFRSEQYF

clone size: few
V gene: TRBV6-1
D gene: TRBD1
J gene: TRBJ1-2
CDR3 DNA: TGTGCCAGCAGTGACCCCCGGGACAGGAGAGCTGATGGCTACACCTTC
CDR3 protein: CASSDPRDRRADGYTF

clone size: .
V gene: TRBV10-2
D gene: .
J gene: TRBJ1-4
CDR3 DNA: TGCGCCAGCAGTGAGGTCACAGCAACTAATGAAAAACTGTTTTTT
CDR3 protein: CASSEVTATNEKLFF

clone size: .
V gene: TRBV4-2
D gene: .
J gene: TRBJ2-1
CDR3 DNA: TGTGCCAGCAGCCAAGCAGCGACTACCTCCTACAATGAGCAGTTCTTC
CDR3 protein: CASSQAATTSYNEQFF

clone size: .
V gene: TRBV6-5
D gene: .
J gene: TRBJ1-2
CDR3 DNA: TGTGCCAGTACGGCGGAGGGAAACTATGGCTACACCTTC
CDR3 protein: CASTAEGNYGYTF

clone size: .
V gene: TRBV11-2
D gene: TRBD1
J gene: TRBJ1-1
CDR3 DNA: TGTGCCAGCAGCCGTTGGACAGGGGACGCCCTCGCTGAAGCTTTCTTT
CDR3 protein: CASSRWTGDALAEAFF

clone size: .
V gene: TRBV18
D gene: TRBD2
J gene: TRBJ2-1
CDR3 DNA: TGTGCCAGCTCACCACTGATAACCTTGACAGTCGGGGGGGGTGAGCAGTTCTTC
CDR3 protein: CASSPLITLTVGGGEQFF

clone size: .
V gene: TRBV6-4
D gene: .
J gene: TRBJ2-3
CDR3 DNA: TGTGCCAGCAGTGACTGGCCGGGGAGCACAGATACGCAGTATTTT
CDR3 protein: CASSDWPGSTDTQYF

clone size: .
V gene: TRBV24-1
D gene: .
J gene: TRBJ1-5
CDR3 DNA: TGTGCCACCAGTGACACCAGGGATTTGGGTCAGCCCCAGCATTTT
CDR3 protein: CATSDTRDLGQPQHF

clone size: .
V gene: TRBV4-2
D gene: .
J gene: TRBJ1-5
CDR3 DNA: TGTGCCAGCAGCCCATCCGGGCAGGGTAGCAATCAGCCCCAGCATTTT
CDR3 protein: CASSPSGQGSNQPQHF

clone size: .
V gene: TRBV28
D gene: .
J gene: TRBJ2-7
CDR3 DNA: TGTGCCAGCAGCCGGACAGTGAGCTCCTACGAGCAGTACTTC
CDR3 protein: CASSRTVSSYEQYF

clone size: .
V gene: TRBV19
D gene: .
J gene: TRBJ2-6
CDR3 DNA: TGTGCCAGTAGTAAACACAGCTCTGGGGCCAACGTCCTGACTTTC
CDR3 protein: CASSKHSSGANVLTF

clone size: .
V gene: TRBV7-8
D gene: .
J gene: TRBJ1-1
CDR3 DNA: TGTGCCAGCAGCACGGCGGGGCTAATCGGCACTGAAGCTTTCTTT
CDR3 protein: CASSTAGLIGTEAFF

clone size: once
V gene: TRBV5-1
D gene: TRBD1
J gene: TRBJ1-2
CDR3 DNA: TGCGCCAGCAGCTGGGGACAGGGGACCTATGGCTACACCTTC
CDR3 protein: CASSWGQGTYGYTF

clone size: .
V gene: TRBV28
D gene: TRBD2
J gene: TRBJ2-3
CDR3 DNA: TGTGCCAGCAGTTTCGCGGGAGATTCAGATACGCAGTATTTT
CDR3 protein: CASSFAGDSDTQYF

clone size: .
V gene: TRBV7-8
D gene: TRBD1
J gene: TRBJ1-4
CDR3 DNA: TGTGCCAGCAGCTTAGACAGGGGCTCAGCAAAACTGTTTTTT
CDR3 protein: CASSLDRGSAKLFF

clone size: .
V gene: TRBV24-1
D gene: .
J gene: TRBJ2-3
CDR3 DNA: TGTGCCACCAGTCACAACGGGTTTGGCACAGATACGCAGTATTTT
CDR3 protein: CATSHNGFGTDTQYF

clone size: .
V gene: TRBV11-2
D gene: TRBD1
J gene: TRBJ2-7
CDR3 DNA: TGTGCCAGCAGCCCGGGACAGGGGGAGGGCGAGCAGTACTTC
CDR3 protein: CASSPGQGEGEQYF

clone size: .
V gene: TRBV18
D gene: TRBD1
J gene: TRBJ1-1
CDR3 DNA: TGTGCCAGCTCACCCGACAGGGCCGTCGGGGCTTTCTTT
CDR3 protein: CASSPDRAVGAFF

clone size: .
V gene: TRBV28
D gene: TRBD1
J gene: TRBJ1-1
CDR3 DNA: TGTGCCAGCAGTTGGGGTGGACAGGGAAGCGCTGAAGCTTTCTTT
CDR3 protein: CASSWGGQGSAEAFF

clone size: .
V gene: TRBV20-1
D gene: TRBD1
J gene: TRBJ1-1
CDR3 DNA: TGCAGTGCCCACAGGGGCTTTGAAGCTTTCTTT
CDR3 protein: CSAHRGFEAFF

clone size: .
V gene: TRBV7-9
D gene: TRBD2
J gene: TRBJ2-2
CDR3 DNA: TGTGCCAGCAGCCCATGGGGGGGAACTATAATAAACACCGGGGAGCTGTTTTTT
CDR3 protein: CASSPWGGTIINTGELFF

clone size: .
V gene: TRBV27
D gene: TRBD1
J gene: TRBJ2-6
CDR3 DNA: TGTGCCAGCAGTTTTCTTTCAGGGGGCGCCGGGGCCAACGTCCTGACTTTC
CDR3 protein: CASSFLSGGAGANVLTF

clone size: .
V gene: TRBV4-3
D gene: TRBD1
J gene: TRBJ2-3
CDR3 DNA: TGCGCCAGCAGCCGATGGGGACAGGCAGCCGATACGCAGTATTTT
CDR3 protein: CASSRWGQAADTQYF

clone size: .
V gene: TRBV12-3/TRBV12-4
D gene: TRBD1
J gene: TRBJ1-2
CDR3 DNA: TGTGCCAGCAGTCAGGGACAGGGGAATGGCTACACCTTC
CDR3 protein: CASSQGQGNGYTF